This T cell receptor beta chain was profiled in a study of T-cell memory formation after mild COVID-19. Study in general: TCR clusters mostly belonged to single donors. Points from the study as a whole: A second wave expanding day 15 to 37 was CD4+-biased; contracting clones were balanced. A subset of responding clones appeared in pre-infection memory, suggesting cross-reactive memory joined.

TCRdb re-called the 5' RACE reads through MiXCR, storing one row per CDR3 protein. The sample gives 50,000 to 60,000 distinct CDR3 sequences, around a quarter of which show up once; roughly 44% is in the top ten. V was pared by 2 bases and J by 10 bases, with 12 bases between. Germline CDR1 MNHEY, CDR2 SVGAGI. The CDR3 spans 13 residues. A few counts support this clonotype. Its target is unknown. The rearrangement joins TRBV6-5 to TRBJ2-1; D is unclear. Sequenced sample: PBMCs or a T cell subset sorted from them (not recorded which). The clonotype comes from a man in his late teens or twenties who had mild COVID-19 (a few samples of this study predate the infection). Cell type and time point are not known. CDR3 nucleotide sequence: TGTGCCAGCAGTTACGCCGAACCCCCCGAGCAGTTCTTC. Residues: CASSYAEPPEQFF.